A selection of T cell receptor beta chains follows, all from one sample in a study of beta chain features in type 1 diabetes. Here immunoSEQ multiplex PCR was the method, and the copy in TCRdb shows in-frame clones only, minus some. The sample records 600,000 or so clones, roughly an eighth being singletons. Specimen: naive CD4+ T cells from blood. The receptors were sampled from a young man with type 1 diabetes. The CDR3 runs from the conserved cysteine through the conserved F or W. A D gene is named only where the DNA matches it firmly. Clone size is not always given. Where it is, it says once, few, many or a class for expanded clones.

V gene	clone size	D gene	J gene	CDR3 protein	CDR3 DNA
TRBV19	.	.	TRBJ2-1	CASSLATATLGNEQFF	TGTGCCAGTAGTCTCGCGACAGCGACGTTGGGCAATGAGCAGTTCTTC
TRBV7-9	few	.	TRBJ1-1	CASSLAIFGRAEAFF	TGTGCCAGCAGCTTAGCGATTTTCGGAAGGGCTGAAGCTTTCTTT
TRBV4-2	few	.	TRBJ1-1	CASSQGGRTEAFF	TGTGCCAGCAGCCAAGGGGGTAGGACTGAAGCTTTCTTT
TRBV29-1	.	.	TRBJ2-5	CSVDLRRETQYF	TGCAGCGTTGATTTGCGCAGGGAGACCCAGTACTTC
TRBV27	.	TRBD1	TRBJ2-7	CASSSTGGRHEQYF	TGTGCCAGCAGTTCCACAGGGGGTAGGCACGAGCAGTACTTC
TRBV18	.	TRBD1	TRBJ2-7	CASSPQGTGYPAEQYF	TGTGCCAGCTCACCACAAGGGACAGGGTATCCCGCCGAGCAGTACTTC
TRBV30	few	.	TRBJ2-1	CAWSVYGREQFF	TGTGCCTGGAGTGTCTATGGGCGTGAGCAGTTCTTC
TRBV5-4	.	.	TRBJ2-7	CASSLRSLDQGYEQYF	TGTGCCAGCAGCTTGAGGTCACTGGACCAGGGCTACGAGCAGTACTTC
TRBV5-1	few	TRBD1	TRBJ1-4	CASSRGQGNEKLFF	TGCGCCAGCAGCCGAGGACAGGGGAACGAAAAACTGTTTTTT
TRBV5-6	few	.	TRBJ1-1	CASSSLLNTEAFF	TGTGCCAGCAGCTCGTTGCTGAACACTGAAGCTTTCTTT
TRBV9	.	.	TRBJ2-3	CASSVEYASTDTQYF	TGTGCCAGCAGCGTAGAGTACGCTAGCACAGATACGCAGTATTTT
TRBV9	.	.	TRBJ2-7	CASSVAGQSSYEQYF	TGTGCCAGCAGCGTAGCCGGACAGAGCTCCTACGAGCAGTACTTC
TRBV7-2	few	.	TRBJ2-1	CASTSRTGSYEQFF	TGTGCCAGCACTTCGAGAACTGGCAGTTATGAGCAGTTCTTC
TRBV19	.	.	TRBJ2-7	CASRPSDQQGKQYF	TGTGCCAGCCGACCATCGGACCAACAGGGAAAGCAGTACTTC
TRBV6-6	.	TRBD2	TRBJ2-5	CASSYRASGGQETQYF	TGTGCCAGCAGTTATCGGGCTAGCGGGGGACAAGAGACCCAGTACTTC
TRBV4-3	.	TRBD1	TRBJ2-4	CASSQGVGQGWDIQYF	TGCGCCAGCAGCCAAGGTGTGGGACAGGGATGGGACATTCAGTACTTC
TRBV5-8	.	.	TRBJ1-2	CASSPTGFGYTF	TGTGCCAGCAGCCCCACAGGTTTCGGCTACACCTTC
TRBV28	.	.	TRBJ1-1	CASSPPWGPNTEAFF	TGTGCCAGCAGTCCCCCGTGGGGGCCGAACACTGAAGCTTTCTTT
TRBV10-3	few	.	TRBJ2-3	CAIVLGPGAPDTQYF	TGTGCCATCGTCCTGGGGCCAGGTGCCCCAGATACGCAGTATTTT
TRBV5-5	.	.	TRBJ1-2	CASSLAGQYYGYTF	TGTGCCAGCAGCTTGGCCGGACAGTACTATGGCTACACCTTC
TRBV5-4	few	.	TRBJ2-1	CASLTRDGSFSSYNEQFF	TGTGCCAGTCTCACCCGGGACGGAAGTTTTAGCTCCTACAATGAGCAGTTCTTC
TRBV28	.	.	TRBJ1-4	CASSLMFNEKLFF	TGTGCCAGCAGTTTAATGTTTAATGAAAAACTGTTTTTT
TRBV14	.	.	TRBJ1-2	CASSQRSEGAYGYTF	TGTGCCAGCAGCCAAAGGTCAGAGGGAGCCTATGGCTACACCTTC
TRBV5-6	.	TRBD1	TRBJ2-1	CASSSLDRDPGEQFF	TGTGCCAGCAGTTCGTTGGACAGGGACCCGGGGGAGCAGTTCTTC
TRBV5-1	.	TRBD1	TRBJ1-4	CASSRNEQGKVKLFF	TGCGCCAGCAGCCGAAATGAACAGGGGAAGGTAAAACTGTTTTTT
TRBV14	few	.	TRBJ1-2	CASSQGLNYGYTF	TGTGCCAGCAGCCAGGGACTTAACTATGGCTACACCTTC
TRBV5-6	.	TRBD1	TRBJ1-2	CASSLRQGDGYTF	TGTGCCAGCAGCTTACGACAGGGTGATGGCTACACCTTC
TRBV7-9	few	.	TRBJ1-1	CASSFEHTEAFF	TGTGCCAGCAGCTTCGAGCACACTGAAGCTTTCTTT
TRBV28	.	.	TRBJ1-3	CATSGNTIYF	TGTGCCACCAGTGGAAACACCATATATTTT
TRBV5-1	few	TRBD2	TRBJ2-5	CASSGRTSGRGEETQYF	TGCGCCAGCAGCGGAAGGACTAGCGGGAGGGGAGAAGAGACCCAGTACTTC
TRBV4-3	.	.	TRBJ1-4	CASSQDTAGLHEKLFF	TGCGCCAGCAGCCAAGATACCGCCGGCCTACATGAAAAACTGTTTTTT
TRBV28	few	TRBD1	TRBJ2-7	CASIGGGTGGWYEQYF	TGTGCCAGCATTGGAGGAGGGACAGGGGGCTGGTACGAGCAGTACTTC
TRBV5-4	few	.	TRBJ2-7	CASSLPGPYYEQYF	TGTGCCAGCAGCTTGCCGGGACCCTACTACGAGCAGTACTTC
TRBV5-4	.	TRBD2	TRBJ2-3	CASSLSGRATDTQYF	TGTGCCAGCAGCCTCAGCGGGAGGGCTACAGATACGCAGTATTTT